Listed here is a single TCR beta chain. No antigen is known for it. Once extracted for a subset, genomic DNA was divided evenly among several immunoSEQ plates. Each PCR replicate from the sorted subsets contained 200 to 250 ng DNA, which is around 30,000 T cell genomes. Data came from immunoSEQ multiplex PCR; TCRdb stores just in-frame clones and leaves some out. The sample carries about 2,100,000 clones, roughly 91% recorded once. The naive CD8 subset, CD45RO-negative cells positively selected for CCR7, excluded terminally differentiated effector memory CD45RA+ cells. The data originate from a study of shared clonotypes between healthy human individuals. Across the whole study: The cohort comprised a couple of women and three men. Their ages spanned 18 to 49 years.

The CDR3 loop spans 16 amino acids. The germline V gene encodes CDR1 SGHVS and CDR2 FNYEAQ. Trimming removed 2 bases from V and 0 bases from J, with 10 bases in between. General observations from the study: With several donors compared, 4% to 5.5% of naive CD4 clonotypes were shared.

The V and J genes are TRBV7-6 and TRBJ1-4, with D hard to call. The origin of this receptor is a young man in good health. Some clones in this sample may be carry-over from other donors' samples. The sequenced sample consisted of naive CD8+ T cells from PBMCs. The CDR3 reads CASSLIPPPTNEKLFF. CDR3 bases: TGTGCCAGCAGCTTAATACCGCCCCCAACTAATGAAAAACTGTTTTTT.